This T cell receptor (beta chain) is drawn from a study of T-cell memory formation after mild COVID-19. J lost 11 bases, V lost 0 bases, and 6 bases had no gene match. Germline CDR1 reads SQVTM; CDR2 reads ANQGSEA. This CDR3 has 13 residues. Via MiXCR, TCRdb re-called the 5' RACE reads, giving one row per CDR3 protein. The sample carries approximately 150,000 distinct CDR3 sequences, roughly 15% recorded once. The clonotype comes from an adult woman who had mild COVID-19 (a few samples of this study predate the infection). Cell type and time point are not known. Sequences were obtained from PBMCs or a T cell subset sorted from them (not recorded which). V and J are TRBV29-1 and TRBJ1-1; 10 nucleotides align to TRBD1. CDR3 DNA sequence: TGCAGCGTTGAAGAGGGACAGGGGTGGGCTGCTTTCTTT. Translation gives CSVEEGQGWAAFF.